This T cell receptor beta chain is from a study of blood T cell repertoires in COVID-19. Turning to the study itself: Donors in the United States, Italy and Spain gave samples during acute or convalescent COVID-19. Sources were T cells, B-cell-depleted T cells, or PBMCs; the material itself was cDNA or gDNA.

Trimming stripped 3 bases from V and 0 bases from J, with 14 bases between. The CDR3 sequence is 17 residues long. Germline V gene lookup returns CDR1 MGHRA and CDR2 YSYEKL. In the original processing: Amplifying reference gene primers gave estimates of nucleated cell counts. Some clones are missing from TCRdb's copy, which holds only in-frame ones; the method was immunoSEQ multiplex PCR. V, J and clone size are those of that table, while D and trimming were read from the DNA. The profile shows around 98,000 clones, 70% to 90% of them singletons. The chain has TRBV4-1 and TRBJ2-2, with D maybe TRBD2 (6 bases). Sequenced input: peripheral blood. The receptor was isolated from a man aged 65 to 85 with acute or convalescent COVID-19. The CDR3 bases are TGCGCCAGCAGCCATCGTGCGGGAACCGCGAACACCGGGGAGCTGTTTTTT. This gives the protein CASSHRAGTANTGELFF.